This entry is about one TCR beta chain. This sample was taken from a study of blood T cell repertoires in COVID-19. Turning to the study itself: The origin of the acute and convalescent COVID-19 samples was the United States, Italy and Spain.

CDR1 and CDR2 (germline): SEHNR, FQNEAQ (reference sequence). V was cut by 5 bases and J by 7 bases, with 15 bases left in between. CDR3 length: 13 amino acids. Original methodology: Reference gene primer amplification yielded estimated nucleated cell counts. Some clones are missing from TCRdb's copy, which holds only in-frame ones; the method was immunoSEQ multiplex PCR. From that table come the V and J calls and clone size; the DNA was used to work out D and trimming. The data show around 34,000 clones, more than 75% seen once. The clonotype originates from a man older than 75 with active or convalescent COVID-19. The chain employs TRBV7-9 and TRBJ2-7; D is perhaps TRBD2 (5 bases). Sequenced sample: peripheral blood. This CDR3 is CASSLRTVGEQYF. The CDR3 nucleotides are TGTGCCAGCAGCCTACGGACTGTGGGGGAGCAGTACTTC.